What follows is one T cell receptor (beta chain) and its context. Per the original methods: Amplification of reference gene primers was used by the study to estimate nucleated cell counts. Clones were read by immunoSEQ multiplex PCR, and TCRdb kept only the in-frame ones, dropping some. From that table come the V and J calls and clone size; the DNA was used to work out D and trimming. The data hold about 310,000 clones, with about 90% observed a single time. This CDR3 has 15 residues. The V gene's germline CDR1 is ENHRY and CDR2 SYGVKD. The V and J ends lost 2 bases and 5 bases, in that order; junction bases with no gene match: 6. This sample was taken from a study of blood T cell repertoires in COVID-19. Across the study: Collection of acute and convalescent COVID-19 samples took place in the United States, Italy and Spain. The analysed material was cDNA or gDNA that came from T cells, B-cell-depleted T cells, or PBMCs.

While infection was still active, Seattle patients were enrolled and then followed longitudinally. Input material: peripheral blood. V usage is TRBV10-3 and J usage is TRBJ1-1, with TRBD1 identical over 9 bases. The source of this sequence is a woman aged 40 to 49 with COVID-19, enrolled during active disease. The CDR3 DNA sequence: TGTGCCATCAGTGAGCGGGGACAGGGAGGGACTGAAGCTTTCTTT. It is translated as CAISERGQGGTEAFF.